This TCR beta chain was recorded in a study of PD-1 blockade in classical Hodgkin lymphoma. Overall study context: On a schedule of every 2 weeks, patients received nivolumab 3 mg/kg intravenously.

All the patients suffered relapse after autologous stem cell transplantation, and brentuximab vedotin exposure differed. Complete response, partial response or progressive disease was each patient's best response. About this clone itself: No antigen is known for it.

The table came from immunoSEQ multiplex PCR; TCRdb's copy has only in-frame clones and leaves some out. This sample yields 47,000 or so clones, of which around 66% are seen a single time; approximately 10% belongs to the top ten. The V and J ends lost 2 bases and 10 bases respectively, with 13 bases between them. CDR3 length: 13 amino acids. Germline values: CDR1 SGHRS, CDR2 YFSETQ. Broader study findings: Prior to therapy, complete responders displayed diversity much like that of newly diagnosed patients. CD4+ but not CD8+ TCR diversity rose significantly by C4D1.

The rearrangement uses TRBV5-1 and TRBJ2-1; unclear D gene. This clonotype was sampled from a human donor with classical Hodgkin lymphoma. The sample here was peripheral blood mononuclear cells (PBMCs), taken at baseline. The CDR3 spells CASSLGPRPEQFF. The CDR3, as DNA: TGCGCCAGCAGCTTAGGGCCACGCCCCGAGCAGTTCTTC.